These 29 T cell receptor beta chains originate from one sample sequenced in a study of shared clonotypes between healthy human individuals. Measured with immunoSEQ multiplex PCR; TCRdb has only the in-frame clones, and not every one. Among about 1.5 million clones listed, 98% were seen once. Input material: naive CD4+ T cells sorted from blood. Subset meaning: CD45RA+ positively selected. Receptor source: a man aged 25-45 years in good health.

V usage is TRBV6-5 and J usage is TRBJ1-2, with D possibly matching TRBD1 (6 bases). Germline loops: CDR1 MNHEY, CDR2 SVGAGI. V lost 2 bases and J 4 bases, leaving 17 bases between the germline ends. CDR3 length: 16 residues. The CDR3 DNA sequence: TGTGCCAGCAGTTACACGAAGCTGGGACAAAGCTATGGCTACACCTTC. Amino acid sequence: CASSYTKLGQSYGYTF.

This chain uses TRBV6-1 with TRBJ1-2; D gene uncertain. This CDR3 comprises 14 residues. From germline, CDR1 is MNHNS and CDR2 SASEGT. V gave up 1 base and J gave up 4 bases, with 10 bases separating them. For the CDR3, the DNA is TGTGCCAGCAGTGAAGGTCCCGTGGTCTATGGCTACACCTTC. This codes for CASSEGPVVYGYTF.

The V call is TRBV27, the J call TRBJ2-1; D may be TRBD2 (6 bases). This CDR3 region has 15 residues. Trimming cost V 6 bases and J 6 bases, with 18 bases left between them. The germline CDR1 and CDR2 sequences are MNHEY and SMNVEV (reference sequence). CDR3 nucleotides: TGTGCCAGCAGGACTCTAGCCGGAGCGGGCAATGAGCAGTTCTTC. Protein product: CASRTLAGAGNEQFF.

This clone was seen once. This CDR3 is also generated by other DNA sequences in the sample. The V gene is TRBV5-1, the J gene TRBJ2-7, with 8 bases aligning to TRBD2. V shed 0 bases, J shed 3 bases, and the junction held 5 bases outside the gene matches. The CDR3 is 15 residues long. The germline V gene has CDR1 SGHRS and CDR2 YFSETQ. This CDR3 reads CASSLVVAGNYEQYF. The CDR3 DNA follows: TGCGCCAGCAGCTTGGTTGTAGCGGGGAACTACGAGCAGTACTTC.

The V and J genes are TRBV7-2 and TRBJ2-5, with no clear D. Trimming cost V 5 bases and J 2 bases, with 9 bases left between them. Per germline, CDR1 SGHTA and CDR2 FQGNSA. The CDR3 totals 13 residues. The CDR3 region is CASSPRPQETQYF. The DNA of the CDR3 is TGTGCCAGCAGCCCTCGGCCTCAAGAGACCCAGTACTTC. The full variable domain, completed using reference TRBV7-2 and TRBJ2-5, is GAGVSQSPSNKVTEKGKDVELRCDPISGHTALYWYRQSLGQGLEFLIYFQGNSAPDKSGLPSDRFSAERTGGSVSTLTIQRTQQEDSAVYLCASSPRPQETQYFGPGTRLLVL.

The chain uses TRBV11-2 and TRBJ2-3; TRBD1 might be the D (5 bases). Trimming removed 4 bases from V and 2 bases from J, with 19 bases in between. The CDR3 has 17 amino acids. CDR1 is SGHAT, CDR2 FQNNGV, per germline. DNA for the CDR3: TGTGCCAGCAGCTCTACCCGGAACAGGTCTTACACAGATACGCAGTATTTT. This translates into CASSSTRNRSYTDTQYF.

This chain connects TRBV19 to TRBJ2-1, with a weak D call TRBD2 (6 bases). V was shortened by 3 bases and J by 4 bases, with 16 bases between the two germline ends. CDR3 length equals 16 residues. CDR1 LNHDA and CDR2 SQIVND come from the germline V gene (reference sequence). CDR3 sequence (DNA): TGTGCCAGTAGTATTCAGGGCGGGAACCGGTACAATGAGCAGTTCTTC. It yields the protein CASSIQGGNRYNEQFF.

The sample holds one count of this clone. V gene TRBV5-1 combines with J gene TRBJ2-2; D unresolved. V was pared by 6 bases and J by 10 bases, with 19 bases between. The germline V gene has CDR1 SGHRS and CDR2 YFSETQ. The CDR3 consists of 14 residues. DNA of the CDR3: TGCGCCAGCAAGAATAGAGAAGGGCCGCAGGAGCTGTTTTTT. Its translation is CASKNREGPQELFF.

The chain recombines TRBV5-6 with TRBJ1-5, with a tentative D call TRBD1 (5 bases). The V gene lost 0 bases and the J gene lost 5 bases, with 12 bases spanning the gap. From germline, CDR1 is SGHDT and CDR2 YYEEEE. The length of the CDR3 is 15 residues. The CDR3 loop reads CASSLGQGPDQPQHF. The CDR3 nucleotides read TGTGCCAGCAGCTTGGGGCAGGGTCCTGATCAGCCCCAGCATTTT.

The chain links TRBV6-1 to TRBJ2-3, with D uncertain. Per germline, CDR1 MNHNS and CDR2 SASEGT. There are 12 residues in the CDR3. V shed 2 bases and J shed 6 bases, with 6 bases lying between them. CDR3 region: CASSESHDTQYF. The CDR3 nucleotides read TGTGCCAGCAGTGAATCGCATGATACGCAGTATTTT.

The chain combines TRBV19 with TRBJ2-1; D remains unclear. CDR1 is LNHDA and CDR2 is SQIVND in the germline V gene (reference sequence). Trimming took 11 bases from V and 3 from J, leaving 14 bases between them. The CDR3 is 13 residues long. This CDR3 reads CAVDGDSYNEQFF. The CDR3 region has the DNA TGTGCCGTTGATGGGGATAGCTACAATGAGCAGTTCTTC.

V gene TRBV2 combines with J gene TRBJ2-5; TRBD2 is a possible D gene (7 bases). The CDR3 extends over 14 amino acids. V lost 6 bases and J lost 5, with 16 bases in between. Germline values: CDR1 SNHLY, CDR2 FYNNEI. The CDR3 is CASSQGGGEETQYF. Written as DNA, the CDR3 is TGTGCCAGCAGCCAAGGGGGGGGCGAGGAGACCCAGTACTTC.

Here the CDR3 reads CASSQVVAGELFF. The CDR3 nucleotides are TGTGCCAGCAGCCAAGTTGTTGCGGGGGAGCTGTTTTTT. The chain uses TRBV14 and TRBJ2-2, with D unclear. The CDR3 is 13 residues long. CDR1 and CDR2 from the germline V gene are SGHDN and FVKESK. Trimming removed 1 base from V and 8 bases from J, with 8 bases in between.

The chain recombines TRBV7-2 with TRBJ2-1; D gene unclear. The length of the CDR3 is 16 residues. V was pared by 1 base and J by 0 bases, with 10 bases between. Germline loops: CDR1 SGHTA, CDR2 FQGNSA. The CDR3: CASSLVPESSYNEQFF. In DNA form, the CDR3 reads TGTGCCAGCAGCTTAGTTCCGGAGAGCTCCTACAATGAGCAGTTCTTC.

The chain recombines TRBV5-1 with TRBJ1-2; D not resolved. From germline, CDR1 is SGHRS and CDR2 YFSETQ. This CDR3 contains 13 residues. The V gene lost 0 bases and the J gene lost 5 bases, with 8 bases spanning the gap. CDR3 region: CASSLDGEYGYTF. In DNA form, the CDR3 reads TGCGCCAGCAGCTTGGACGGAGAGTATGGCTACACCTTC.

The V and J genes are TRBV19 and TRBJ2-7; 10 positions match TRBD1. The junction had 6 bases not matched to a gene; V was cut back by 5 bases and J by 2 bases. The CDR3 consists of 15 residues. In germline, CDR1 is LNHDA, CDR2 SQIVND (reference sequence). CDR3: CASSFGQGETYEQYF. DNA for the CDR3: TGTGCCAGTAGTTTTGGACAGGGGGAAACCTACGAGCAGTACTTC.

CDR3 in amino acids: CASRSAGDGTDTQYF. The CDR3 bases are TGTGCCAGTAGGTCCGCAGGGGATGGCACAGATACGCAGTATTTT. The chain employs TRBV19 and TRBJ2-3, with D perhaps TRBD1 (6 bases). Trimming took 6 bases from V and 1 from J, leaving 14 bases between them. The CDR3 runs 15 residues. Per the germline V gene, CDR1 is LNHDA and CDR2 is SQIVND (reference sequence).

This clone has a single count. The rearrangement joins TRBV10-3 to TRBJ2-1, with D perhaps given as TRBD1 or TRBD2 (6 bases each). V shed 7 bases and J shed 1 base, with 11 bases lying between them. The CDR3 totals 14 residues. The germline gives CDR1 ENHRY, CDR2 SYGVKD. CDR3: CAIMRDTSYNEQFF. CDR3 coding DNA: TGTGCCATCATGCGGGACACATCCTACAATGAGCAGTTCTTC.

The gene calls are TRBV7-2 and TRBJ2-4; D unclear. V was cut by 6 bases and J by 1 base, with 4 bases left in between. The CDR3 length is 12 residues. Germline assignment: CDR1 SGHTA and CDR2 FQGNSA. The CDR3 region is CASRVAKNIQYF. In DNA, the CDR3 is TGTGCCAGCAGGGTCGCCAAAAACATTCAGTACTTC. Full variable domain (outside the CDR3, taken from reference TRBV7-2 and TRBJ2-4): GAGVSQSPSNKVTEKGKDVELRCDPISGHTALYWYRQSLGQGLEFLIYFQGNSAPDKSGLPSDRFSAERTGGSVSTLTIQRTQQEDSAVYLCASRVAKNIQYFGAGTRLSVL.

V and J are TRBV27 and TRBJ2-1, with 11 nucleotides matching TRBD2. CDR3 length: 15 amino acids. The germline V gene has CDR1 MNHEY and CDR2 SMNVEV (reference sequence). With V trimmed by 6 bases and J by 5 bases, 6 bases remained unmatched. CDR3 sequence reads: CASRMGLAENNEQFF. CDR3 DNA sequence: TGTGCCAGCAGGATGGGACTAGCGGAAAACAATGAGCAGTTCTTC.

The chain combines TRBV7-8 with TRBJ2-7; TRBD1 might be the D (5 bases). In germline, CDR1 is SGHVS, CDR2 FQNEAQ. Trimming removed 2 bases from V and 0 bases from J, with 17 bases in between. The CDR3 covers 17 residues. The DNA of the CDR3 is TGTGCCAGCAGCTTAAGGTTGGGAACAGGCAGCTCCTACGAGCAGTACTTC. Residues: CASSLRLGTGSSYEQYF.

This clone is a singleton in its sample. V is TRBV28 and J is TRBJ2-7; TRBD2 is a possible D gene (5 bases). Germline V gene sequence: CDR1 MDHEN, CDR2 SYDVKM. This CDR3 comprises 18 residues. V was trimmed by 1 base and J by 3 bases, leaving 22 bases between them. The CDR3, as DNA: TGTGCCAGCAGTTTATCTCGAGCTAGCCCTACTAACTTCTACGAGCAGTACTTC. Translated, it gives CASSLSRASPTNFYEQYF.

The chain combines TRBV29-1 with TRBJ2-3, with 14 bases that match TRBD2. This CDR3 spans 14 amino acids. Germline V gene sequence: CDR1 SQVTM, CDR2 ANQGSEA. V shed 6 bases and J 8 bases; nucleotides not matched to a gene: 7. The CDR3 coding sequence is TGCAGCGTGACGGTGACTAGCGGGAGGGGTACGCAGTATTTT. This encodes CSVTVTSGRGTQYF.

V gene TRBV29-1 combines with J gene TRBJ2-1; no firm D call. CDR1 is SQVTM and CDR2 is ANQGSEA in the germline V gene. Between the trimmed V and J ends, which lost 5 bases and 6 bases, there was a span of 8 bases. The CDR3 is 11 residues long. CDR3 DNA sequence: TGCAGCGTTACCTTTTTCAATGAGCAGTTCTTC. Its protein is CSVTFFNEQFF.

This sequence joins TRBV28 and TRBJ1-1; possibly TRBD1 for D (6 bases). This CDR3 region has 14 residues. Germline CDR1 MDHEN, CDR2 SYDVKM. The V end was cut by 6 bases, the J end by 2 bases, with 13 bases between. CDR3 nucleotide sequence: TGTGCCAGCAGCATACCAGGGGCTAACACTGAAGCTTTCTTT. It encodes CASSIPGANTEAFF.

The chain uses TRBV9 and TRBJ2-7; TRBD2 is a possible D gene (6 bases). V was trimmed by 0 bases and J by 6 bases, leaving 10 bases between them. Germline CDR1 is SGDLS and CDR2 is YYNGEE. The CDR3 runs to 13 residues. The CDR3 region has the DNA TGTGCCAGCAGCGTAGCAGGCGGGGTCGAGCAGTACTTC. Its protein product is CASSVAGGVEQYF.

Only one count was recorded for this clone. The CDR3 spells CASSQEITFETQYF. The CDR3 DNA reads TGTGCCAGCAGCCAAGAGATTACCTTTGAGACCCAGTACTTC. V usage is TRBV14 and J usage is TRBJ2-5; D gene unclear. CDR3 length equals 14 residues. Looked up from germline, CDR1 is SGHDN and CDR2 is FVKESK. Trimming left V 0 bases short and J 5 bases short, with 10 bases between.

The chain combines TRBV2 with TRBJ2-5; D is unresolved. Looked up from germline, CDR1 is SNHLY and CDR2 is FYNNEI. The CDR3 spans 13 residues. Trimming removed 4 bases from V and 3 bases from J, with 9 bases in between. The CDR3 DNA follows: TGTGCCAGCAGTGGAGGCAGCGAAGAGACCCAGTACTTC. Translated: CASSGGSEETQYF. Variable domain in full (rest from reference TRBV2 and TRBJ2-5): EPEVTQTPSHQVTQMGQEVILRCVPISNHLYFYWYRQILGQKVEFLVSFYNNEISEKSEIFDDQFSVERPDGSNFTLKIRSTKLEDSAMYFCASSGGSEETQYFGPGTRLLVL.

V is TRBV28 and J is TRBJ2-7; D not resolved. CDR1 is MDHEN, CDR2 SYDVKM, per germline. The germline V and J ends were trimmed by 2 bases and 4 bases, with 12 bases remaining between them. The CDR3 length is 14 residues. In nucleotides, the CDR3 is TGTGCCAGCAGTTTAGTCGGCGGATCGTACGAGCAGTACTTC. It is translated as CASSLVGGSYEQYF. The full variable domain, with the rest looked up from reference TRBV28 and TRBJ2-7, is DVKVTQSSRYLVKRTGEKVFLECVQDMDHENMFWYRQDPGLGLRLIYFSYDVKMKEKGDIPEGYSVSREKKERFSLILESASTNQTSMYLCASSLVGGSYEQYFGPGTRLTVT.